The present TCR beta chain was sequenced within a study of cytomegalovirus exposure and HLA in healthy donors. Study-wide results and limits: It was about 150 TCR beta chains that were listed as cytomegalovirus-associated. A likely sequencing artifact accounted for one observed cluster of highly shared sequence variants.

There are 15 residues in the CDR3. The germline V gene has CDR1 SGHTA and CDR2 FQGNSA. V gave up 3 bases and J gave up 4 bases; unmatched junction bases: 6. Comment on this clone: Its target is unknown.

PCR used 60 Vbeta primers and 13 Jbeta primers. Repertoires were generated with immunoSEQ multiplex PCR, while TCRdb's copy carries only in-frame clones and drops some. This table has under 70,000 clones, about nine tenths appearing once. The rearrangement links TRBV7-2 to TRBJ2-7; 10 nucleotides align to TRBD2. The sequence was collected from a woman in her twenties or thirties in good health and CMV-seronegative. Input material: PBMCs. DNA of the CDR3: TGTGCCAGCAGCTTCTCGGGACTAGCGACATACGAGCAGTACTTC. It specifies CASSFSGLATYEQYF.